The rows below give T cell receptor beta chains drawn from one sample of a study of blood T cell repertoires in COVID-19. Repertoires were generated with immunoSEQ multiplex PCR, while TCRdb's copy carries only in-frame clones and drops some. The data show roughly 200,000 clones, about nine tenths seen once. Material: PBMCs or T cells enriched from blood (not recorded which). These TCRs come from a woman aged 40-49 years with acute COVID-19. Both conserved end residues are part of each CDR3. A D gene is named only where the DNA matches it firmly. Size is omitted from some rows. Given values are once, few, many or a class for expanded clones.

D: NA; J: TRBJ1-2; V: TRBV25-1; size: NA; length: 15; DNA: TGTGCCAGCAGTGCCAAGGCCCAGGACAGAGATGGCTACACCTTC; CDR3: CASSAKAQDRDGYTF
D: TRBD1; J: TRBJ2-5; V: TRBV27; size: NA; length: 14; DNA: TGTGCCAGCAGTTCCGCGACAGGGGCGGAGACCCAGTACTTC; CDR3: CASSSATGAETQYF
D: NA; J: TRBJ1-5; V: TRBV18; size: once; length: 15; DNA: TGTGCCAGCTCACTAACAGACAGAAGCGATCAGCCCCAGCATTTT; CDR3: CASSLTDRSDQPQHF
D: TRBD1; J: TRBJ1-5; V: TRBV19; size: few; length: 16; DNA: TGTGCCAGTAGTATCGCGGGACAGGGGGCAGGTCAGCCCCAGCATTTT; CDR3: CASSIAGQGAGQPQHF
D: NA; J: TRBJ1-3; V: TRBV29-1; size: NA; length: 17; DNA: TGCAGCGTTGAAGATCCCCGGGGATCCATTTCTGGAAACACCATATATTTT; CDR3: CSVEDPRGSISGNTIYF
D: NA; J: TRBJ2-2; V: TRBV3-1/TRBV3-2; size: few; length: 12; DNA: TGTGCCAGCAGCCTAGCGGCCGGGGAGCTGTTTTTT; CDR3: CASSLAAGELFF
D: TRBD2; J: TRBJ2-3; V: TRBV13; size: NA; length: 17; DNA: TGTGCCAGCAGCCCCCGATGGAGCGGGGGAACCACAGATACGCAGTATTTT; CDR3: CASSPRWSGGTTDTQYF
D: TRBD1; J: TRBJ2-5; V: TRBV10-3; size: NA; length: 13; DNA: TGTGCCATCAGTGTGGGACAGCAAGAGACCCAGTACTTC; CDR3: CAISVGQQETQYF
D: NA; J: TRBJ1-4; V: TRBV9; size: NA; length: 12; DNA: TGTGCCAGCAGCCGAAGAGATGAAAAACTGTTTTTT; CDR3: CASSRRDEKLFF
D: NA; J: TRBJ1-2; V: TRBV2; size: NA; length: 12; DNA: TGTGCCAGCAGCGCCACAGGGTACGGCTACACCTTC; CDR3: CASSATGYGYTF
D: TRBD1; J: TRBJ1-2; V: TRBV30; size: NA; length: 15; DNA: TGTGCCTGGAGTGCCAAGACAGGGGATTACTATGGCTACACCTTC; CDR3: CAWSAKTGDYYGYTF
D: NA; J: TRBJ2-7; V: TRBV7-3; size: NA; length: 14; DNA: TGTGCCAGCAGCTTCGGTGGGAGCTCCTACGAGCAGTACTTC; CDR3: CASSFGGSSYEQYF
D: NA; J: TRBJ2-5; V: TRBV27; size: NA; length: 13; DNA: TGTGCCAGCAGTTTCCTAGGCCAAGAGACCCAGTACTTC; CDR3: CASSFLGQETQYF
D: NA; J: TRBJ1-1; V: TRBV6-1; size: NA; length: 13; DNA: TGTGCCAGCAGTGAGCGGAATCGAGACCCAGCTTTCTTT; CDR3: CASSERNRDPAFF
D: TRBD2; J: TRBJ2-5; V: TRBV3-1/TRBV3-2; size: NA; length: 16; DNA: TGTGCCAGCAGCCAAGATCTAACTAGCGGCCAAGAGACCCAGTACTTC; CDR3: CASSQDLTSGQETQYF
D: TRBD1; J: TRBJ2-2; V: TRBV10-3; size: NA; length: 14; DNA: TGTGCCATCAGTGCCGGGACAGGGATTGAGGAGCTGTTTTTT; CDR3: CAISAGTGIEELFF
D: NA; J: TRBJ1-1; V: TRBV11-2; size: once; length: 13; DNA: TGTGCCAGCAGCTTCCTCGGGGGTTTTGAAGCTTTCTTT; CDR3: CASSFLGGFEAFF
D: TRBD1; J: TRBJ1-2; V: TRBV6-2/TRBV6-3; size: NA; length: 15; DNA: TGTGCCAGCAGTCGGGGACAGGGAGCTAACTATGGCTACACCTTC; CDR3: CASSRGQGANYGYTF
D: TRBD1; J: TRBJ1-1; V: TRBV27; size: NA; length: 16; DNA: TGTGCCAGCAGTTTAAGCGACAGGGCTAAGAACACTGAAGCTTTCTTT; CDR3: CASSLSDRAKNTEAFF
D: TRBD1; J: TRBJ2-7; V: TRBV6-4; size: NA; length: 15; DNA: TGTGCCAGCAGTTACTCGGGACAGGGGGGGTACGAGCAGTACTTC; CDR3: CASSYSGQGGYEQYF
D: TRBD1; J: TRBJ1-2; V: TRBV28; size: NA; length: 17; DNA: TGTGCCAGCAGTTTAGGGGCTGGGGGACAGATTTCCTATGGCTACACCTTC; CDR3: CASSLGAGGQISYGYTF
D: TRBD1; J: TRBJ1-5; V: TRBV19; size: NA; length: 14; DNA: TGTGCCAGTAGTGGACAGGGGGTCAATCAGCCCCAGCATTTT; CDR3: CASSGQGVNQPQHF
D: TRBD1; J: TRBJ1-6; V: TRBV9; size: NA; length: 15; DNA: TGTGCCAGCAGTCGTACACAGGGGCGAGATTCACCCCTCCACTTT; CDR3: CASSRTQGRDSPLHF
D: NA; J: TRBJ1-1; V: TRBV5-1; size: NA; length: 16; DNA: TGCGCCAGCAGCTTGAATGCTCCCGTCGGGGACACTGAAGCTTTCTTT; CDR3: CASSLNAPVGDTEAFF
D: NA; J: TRBJ1-6; V: TRBV5-1; size: NA; length: 17; DNA: TGCGCCAGCAGCTTGAGGACAGCGAACTCCTATAATTCACCCCTCCACTTT; CDR3: CASSLRTANSYNSPLHF
D: NA; J: TRBJ1-1; V: TRBV11-3; size: NA; length: 12; DNA: TGTGCCAGCAGCAGGGGTCGCACTGAAGCTTTCTTT; CDR3: CASSRGRTEAFF
D: TRBD1; J: TRBJ1-2; V: TRBV19; size: NA; length: 15; DNA: TGTGCCAGTAGGGACGGACAGGGGACGCCCTATGGCTACACCTTC; CDR3: CASRDGQGTPYGYTF
D: TRBD2; J: TRBJ2-7; V: TRBV28; size: once; length: 12; DNA: TGTGCCAGCAGTATCGGGACTAGGAAGCAGTACTTC; CDR3: CASSIGTRKQYF
D: NA; J: TRBJ1-6; V: TRBV12-5; size: NA; length: 15; DNA: TGTGCTAGTGGTTTGCTCCGGGACTCCCATTCACCCCTCCACTTT; CDR3: CASGLLRDSHSPLHF
D: NA; J: TRBJ2-2; V: TRBV7-8; size: NA; length: 15; DNA: TGTGCCAGCAGCCCGGCCTCCAGGGGTCCCGGGGAGCTGTTTTTT; CDR3: CASSPASRGPGELFF
D: NA; J: TRBJ2-6; V: TRBV30; size: NA; length: 16; DNA: TGTGCCTGGGTGGGACTCGAGGGCTCTGGGGCCAACGTCCTGACTTTC; CDR3: CAWVGLEGSGANVLTF
D: NA; J: TRBJ1-4; V: TRBV18; size: NA; length: 15; DNA: TGTGCCAGCTCACCAGCGGACAGAAAGGGAGAGAAACTGTTTTTT; CDR3: CASSPADRKGEKLFF
D: TRBD1; J: TRBJ2-3; V: TRBV11-3; size: NA; length: 16; DNA: TGTGCCAGCAGCTGGGGGACAGATTCTAGCACAGATACGCAGTATTTT; CDR3: CASSWGTDSSTDTQYF
D: TRBD1; J: TRBJ1-2; V: TRBV9; size: NA; length: 15; DNA: TGTGCCAGCAGCGTAGCCCCCAGGGGGCTGGATGGCTACACCTTC; CDR3: CASSVAPRGLDGYTF
D: NA; J: TRBJ2-2; V: TRBV11-3; size: once; length: 14; DNA: TGTGCCAGCAGCTTATACGGGGGCACCGGGGAGCTGTTTTTT; CDR3: CASSLYGGTGELFF
D: TRBD1; J: TRBJ1-1; V: TRBV11-2; size: NA; length: 14; DNA: TGTGCCAGCAGCGAACAGGGGGCGAACACTGAAGCTTTCTTT; CDR3: CASSEQGANTEAFF
D: TRBD2; J: TRBJ2-3; V: TRBV24-1; size: NA; length: 16; DNA: TGTGCCACCAGTGATCGACTAGCGGGGGAGGTAGATACGCAGTATTTT; CDR3: CATSDRLAGEVDTQYF
D: NA; J: TRBJ1-1; V: TRBV7-9; size: once; length: 12; DNA: TGTGCCAGCAGCTTAGGTTTCTCGGAAGCTTTCTTT; CDR3: CASSLGFSEAFF
D: TRBD1; J: TRBJ1-6; V: TRBV6-6; size: NA; length: 16; DNA: TGTGCCAGCAGACCGGACAGGGGCAGCGGTGTTTCACCCCTCCACTTT; CDR3: CASRPDRGSGVSPLHF
D: NA; J: TRBJ2-3; V: TRBV19; size: NA; length: 15; DNA: TGTGCCAGCACCTCTGCGTGGGCTGGAACAGATACGCAGTATTTT; CDR3: CASTSAWAGTDTQYF
D: NA; J: TRBJ2-1; V: TRBV12-3/TRBV12-4; size: NA; length: 12; DNA: TGTGCCAGCAGTTCCAGGGACAATGAGCAGTTCTTC; CDR3: CASSSRDNEQFF
D: NA; J: TRBJ1-1; V: TRBV5-1; size: NA; length: 15; DNA: TGCGCCAGCAGCACACAACCTACAGGGAGCACTGAAGCTTTCTTT; CDR3: CASSTQPTGSTEAFF
D: NA; J: TRBJ1-6; V: TRBV7-9; size: NA; length: 16; DNA: TGTGCCAGCAGCTTATTGGGGGGGAATACAAATTCACCCCTCCACTTT; CDR3: CASSLLGGNTNSPLHF
D: NA; J: TRBJ1-2; V: TRBV29-1; size: NA; length: 13; DNA: TGCAGCGTTGAAGTGACAGATCGCTATGGCTACACCTTC; CDR3: CSVEVTDRYGYTF
D: NA; J: TRBJ2-2; V: TRBV9; size: NA; length: 15; DNA: TGTGCCAGCAGCGCAGGACATGCTAACACCGGGGAGCTGTTTTTT; CDR3: CASSAGHANTGELFF
D: NA; J: TRBJ2-2; V: TRBV24-1; size: few; length: 15; DNA: TGTGCCACCAGTTATGCTGTCAGGAACACCGGGGAGCTGTTTTTT; CDR3: CATSYAVRNTGELFF
D: TRBD2; J: TRBJ2-1; V: TRBV24-1; size: once; length: 15; DNA: TGTGCCACCAGTGATGCAGCGGGGGAGCACAATGAGCAGTTCTTC; CDR3: CATSDAAGEHNEQFF
D: TRBD1; J: TRBJ1-2; V: TRBV9; size: NA; length: 13; DNA: TGTGCCAGCAGCGTGGCTGACAGGGCTGGCTACACCTTC; CDR3: CASSVADRAGYTF
D: TRBD2; J: TRBJ2-6; V: TRBV9; size: NA; length: 17; DNA: TGTGCCAGCAGCGCTAGCGGGGGGTTCGAAGGGGCCAACGTCCTGACTTTC; CDR3: CASSASGGFEGANVLTF
D: NA; J: TRBJ2-7; V: TRBV3-1/TRBV3-2; size: NA; length: 14; DNA: TGTGCCAGCAGCCAGGGAACGGGAGACTACGAGCAGTACTTC; CDR3: CASSQGTGDYEQYF
D: NA; J: TRBJ2-5; V: TRBV3-1/TRBV3-2; size: NA; length: 16; DNA: TGTGCCAGCAGCCAAGCGGGCAGGGCAACCTCCGAGACCCAGTACTTC; CDR3: CASSQAGRATSETQYF
D: NA; J: TRBJ1-1; V: TRBV2; size: NA; length: 15; DNA: TGTGCCACCAGAAGGGAGAGTACCCTGAACACTGAAGCTTTCTTT; CDR3: CATRRESTLNTEAFF
D: NA; J: TRBJ2-5; V: TRBV24-1; size: NA; length: 15; DNA: TGTGCCACCAGTGAAACTACAACAGGGCGTGGGACCCAGTACTTC; CDR3: CATSETTTGRGTQYF
D: TRBD1; J: TRBJ1-2; V: TRBV7-2; size: NA; length: 16; DNA: TGTGCCAGCAGCTCCTCCGGGACAGAGGCCTACTATGGCTACACCTTC; CDR3: CASSSSGTEAYYGYTF
D: TRBD1; J: TRBJ1-4; V: TRBV4-3; size: NA; length: 18; DNA: TGCGCCAGCAGCCAAGTGATGGGACAGGGCCAATTCAACGAAAAACTGTTTTTT; CDR3: CASSQVMGQGQFNEKLFF
D: NA; J: TRBJ2-3; V: TRBV13; size: NA; length: 16; DNA: TGTGCCAGCAGCTTAGGGGGGCAGTCCAGCACAGATACGCAGTATTTT; CDR3: CASSLGGQSSTDTQYF
D: NA; J: TRBJ1-2; V: TRBV19; size: NA; length: 12; DNA: TGTGCCAGTAAGGCGGCAGGGGATGGCTACACCTTC; CDR3: CASKAAGDGYTF
D: TRBD1; J: TRBJ1-1; V: TRBV6-2/TRBV6-3; size: NA; length: 13; DNA: TGTGCCAGCAGCCCGACAGGGAGGACTGAAGCTTTCTTT; CDR3: CASSPTGRTEAFF
D: NA; J: TRBJ1-2; V: TRBV7-2; size: NA; length: 13; DNA: TGTGCCAGCAGCTTTACAGGGATCGACGGCTACACCTTC; CDR3: CASSFTGIDGYTF
D: NA; J: TRBJ2-7; V: TRBV18; size: NA; length: 12; DNA: TGTGCCAGCTCAGGAGGTTCCTACGAGCAGTACTTC; CDR3: CASSGGSYEQYF